This section outlines one T cell receptor beta chain sequence together with its context. Its antigen remains unidentified. No per-base quality is available; no much larger clone lies one base away. The sample is drawn from a study of T cell clones after liver transplantation (dated by TCRdb to about 2019). Regarding the complete study: ITN030ST, the source of the samples, was a randomized trial that attempted immunosuppression withdrawal within 2 years of liver transplantation. Until randomization at 12-24 months post-transplant, subjects were given standard immunosuppression, with no induction therapy. As an antigen-independent comparator for donor-reactive sequences, third party-reactive TCRbeta sequences were also identified from pre-transplant MLRs. Donor-reactive T cell clones were identified using TCRbeta sequencing after a pre-transplant mixed lymphocyte reaction and were then followed in post-transplant blood. Tolerance was defined as complete immunosuppression withdrawal for at least one year with no rise in liver enzymes beyond twice the upper limit of normal. Blood samples were taken pre-transplant, pre-randomization before withdrawal, and post-randomization after full withdrawal or failed withdrawal. Three of the eight recipients were HCV-positive; the others were transplanted for non-autoimmune, non-viral indications. Of the 8 liver transplant recipients making up the studied cohort, 3 were classified as tolerant and 5 as non-tolerant. Study-level results and caveats: Donor-reactive sequences decreased more than third party-reactive sequences, which suggests partial antigen-specific deletion that was not related to withdrawal success. Once repertoire turnover was taken into account, donor-reactive detection showed a significant reduction for CD4 in 7 of 8 subjects and for CD8 in 8 of 8. Without allograft tissue specimens, donor-reactive T cells may have migrated into the graft rather than being deleted. A significant post-transplant decrease in circulating donor-reactive CD4 TCRbeta sequences was observed in most of the 8 subjects, irrespective of tolerance or HCV status. Because of small, heterogeneous patient numbers and non-standardized post-transplant time points, the conclusions were only preliminary. In two subjects, low numbers of available donor cells limited the measurable donor-reactive repertoire.

Unstimulated PBMCs, after thawing, were stained for CD3, CD4 and CD8 and then FACS-sorted into CD3+CD4+ and CD3+CD8+ populations. All 8 studied subjects were randomized to immunosuppression withdrawal. The Qiagen DNeasy Blood and Tissue Kit was used for genomic DNA isolation. Frozen genomic DNA underwent high-throughput TCRbeta CDR3 sequencing by immunoSEQ, including PCR amplification, mapping, bias correction and internal controls. From the authors' description of their analysis: Productive rearrangements were kept, and unique TCRbeta sequences were defined by CDR3 nucleotide sequence plus V and J gene. Donor-reactive sequences required at least 5-fold expansion in CFSE-low cells versus unstimulated pre-transplant cells and at least 0.01% frequency. Per-subject minimum frequency thresholds, based on the lowest-template unstimulated sample, ensured at least 90% detection power. Jensen-Shannon divergence between the top 1000 TCRbeta sequences post-transplant and pre-transplant was used to measure repertoire turnover. Changes in detection of donor-reactive sequences were assessed with two-sided Fisher's exact tests. TCRdb re-hosts the immuneACCESS table, in-frame sequences only. Its copies lack some clones; in the studies checked, an unresolved V gene accounts for under half of them, and the cause for the rest is not known. For V, J and clone size, that table is used; D and trimming come from the DNA. The sample table holds roughly 23,000 clones, of which approximately 94% were seen once. The top ten clonotypes cover 20% to 25% of the sample.

This receptor was identified in a human patient who received a liver transplant. Some T cells may derive from the graft donor when a transplant has been performed. Sequences were derived from CD8+ T cells from blood, sampled nearly 26 months after liver transplant.

CDR3 region: CASSMGSEAFF. The DNA sequence is given as TGCGCCAGCAGTATGGGGTCTGAAGCTTTCTTT. The rearrangement joined TRBV10-2 to TRBJ1-1; the D gene is unclear. CDR1 and CDR2 are read off the germline V gene as WSHSY and SAAADI. V drops 5 bases and J drops 6 bases, leaving 7 bases in between. The CDR3, from cysteine to phenylalanine, totals 11 residues. Just CDR3 DNA is preserved here, 33 bases in frame from base 1.